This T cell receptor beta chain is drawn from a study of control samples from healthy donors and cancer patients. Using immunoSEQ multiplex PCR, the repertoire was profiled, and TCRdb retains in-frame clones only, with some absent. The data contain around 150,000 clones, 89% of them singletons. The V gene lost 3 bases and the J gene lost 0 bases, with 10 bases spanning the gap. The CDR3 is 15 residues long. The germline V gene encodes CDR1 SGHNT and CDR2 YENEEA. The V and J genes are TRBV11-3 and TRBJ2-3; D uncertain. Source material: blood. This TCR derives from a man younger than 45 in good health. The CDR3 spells CASSFGVTSTDTQYF. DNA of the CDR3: TGTGCCAGCAGCTTTGGCGTAACTAGCACAGATACGCAGTATTTT. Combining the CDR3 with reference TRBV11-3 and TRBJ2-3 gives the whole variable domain EAGVVQSPRYKIIEKKQPVAFWCNPISGHNTLYWYLQNLGQGPELLIRYENEEAVDDSQLPKDRFSAERLKGVDSTLKIQPAELGDSAVYLCASSFGVTSTDTQYFGPGTRLTVL.